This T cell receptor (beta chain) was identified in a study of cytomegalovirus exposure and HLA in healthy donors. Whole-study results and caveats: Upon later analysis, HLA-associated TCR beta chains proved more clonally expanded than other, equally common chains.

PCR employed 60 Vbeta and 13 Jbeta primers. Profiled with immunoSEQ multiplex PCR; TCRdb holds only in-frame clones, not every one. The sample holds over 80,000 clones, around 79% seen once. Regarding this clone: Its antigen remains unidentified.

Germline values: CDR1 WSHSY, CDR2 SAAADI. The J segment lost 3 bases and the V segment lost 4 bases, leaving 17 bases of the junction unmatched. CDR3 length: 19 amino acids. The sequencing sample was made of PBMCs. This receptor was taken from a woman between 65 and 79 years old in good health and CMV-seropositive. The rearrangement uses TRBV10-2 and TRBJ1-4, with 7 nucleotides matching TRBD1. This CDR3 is CASSALPGQSNLPNEKLFF. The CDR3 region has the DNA TGCGCCAGCAGTGCGCTACCGGGACAGTCGAATCTTCCTAATGAAAAACTGTTTTTT.